This T cell receptor (beta chain) was profiled in a study of T cells in localized non-small cell lung cancer. Overall study findings and caveats: Tumor trailed uninvolved adjacent lung in T cell clonality, which peaked there. Analysis by sequencing included only one tumor region, so heterogeneity remains possible. Those with higher blood T cell density had longer overall survival. Of the top 100 tumor clones, median roughly 60 were in adjacent lung, approximately 30 among its top 100.

Clones were read by immunoSEQ multiplex PCR, and TCRdb kept only the in-frame ones, dropping some. Among tens of thousands of clones listed, 88% were seen once. About this clone: Its specificity is not known.

Trimming removed 4 bases at V and 10 bases at J, with 13 bases between. This CDR3 has 12 amino acids. The germline V gene encodes CDR1 LNHDA and CDR2 SQIVND (reference sequence). The source of this sequence is a woman aged 35 to 69 with stage I squamous cell lung carcinoma. Material: peripheral blood, obtained before any cancer treatment. This chain links TRBV19 with TRBJ1-2; D unresolved. Here the CDR3 DNA reads TGTGCCAGTAGTACAGCCGCCGTCGACTACACCTTC. Protein sequence: CASSTAAVDYTF.